This passage covers 9 T cell receptor beta chains from one sample sequenced in a study of blood T cell repertoires in COVID-19. Repertoires were generated with immunoSEQ multiplex PCR, while TCRdb's copy carries only in-frame clones and drops some. The sample holds hundreds of thousands of clones, approximately 86% seen once. The specimen sequenced was peripheral blood. The receptors were sampled from a woman younger than 45 who had recovered from COVID-19.

This sequence joins TRBV7-2 and TRBJ1-1, with TRBD1 as a possible D gene (6 bases). With 3 bases removed from V and 0 bases from J, the gap between germline ends came to 14 bases. CDR3 size: 16 residues. Germline CDR1 is SGHTA and CDR2 is FQGNSA. CDR3 nucleotide sequence: TGTGCCAGCAGCTTCGGGGACACCCTTATGAACACTGAAGCTTTCTTT. It codes for CASSFGDTLMNTEAFF.

In its sample, this clone was seen once. The V gene is TRBV2, the J gene TRBJ2-7, with 9 bases that match TRBD2. The CDR3 has 12 amino acids. The V gene end was trimmed by 3 bases and the J gene end by 7 bases; junction bases not matched to a gene: 1. Germline V lookup: CDR1 SNHLY, CDR2 FYNNEI. This chain's CDR3 is CASSDLAGEQYF. The CDR3 bases are TGTGCCAGCAGTGATCTAGCGGGGGAGCAGTACTTC.

CDR3 nucleotide sequence: TGTGCCAGCAGTTCCGGCAGCGGCCTTAAAGTATACGAGCAGTACTTC. Its translation is CASSSGSGLKVYEQYF. The chain carries TRBV6-2 or TRBV6-3 and TRBJ2-7; D possibly corresponds to TRBD2 (5 bases). Per germline, CDR1 MNHEY and CDR2 SVGEGT. This CDR3 contains 16 residues. V dropped 4 bases and J dropped 4 bases, with 20 bases sitting between them.

The chain carries TRBV2 and TRBJ2-2, with 9 bases aligning to TRBD2. This CDR3 contains 14 residues. Per germline, CDR1 SNHLY and CDR2 FYNNEI. Unmatched junction bases numbered 5, after V lost 8 bases and J lost 4 bases. Written as DNA, the CDR3 is TGTGCCAGCCGGGCAGCGGGGGGCACCGGGGAGCTGTTTTTT. Translating it yields CASRAAGGTGELFF. Based on the CDR3 plus reference TRBV2 and TRBJ2-2, the full variable domain is EPEVTQTPSHQVTQMGQEVILRCVPISNHLYFYWYRQILGQKVEFLVSFYNNEISEKSEIFDDQFSVERPDGSNFTLKIRSTKLEDSAMYFCASRAAGGTGELFFGEGSRLTVL.

V usage is TRBV28 and J usage is TRBJ2-5; D unresolved. CDR1 and CDR2 from the germline V gene are MDHEN and SYDVKM. The CDR3 runs to 13 residues. V lost 2 bases to trimming and J lost 0 bases, with 4 bases between them. CDR3 amino acids: CASSLGHQETQYF. As DNA, the CDR3 is TGTGCCAGCAGTTTAGGCCACCAAGAGACCCAGTACTTC.

The chain employs TRBV3-1 (or the pseudogene TRBV3-2) and TRBJ2-6; 10 nucleotides agree with TRBD1. Germline CDR1 is LGHDT and CDR2 is YNNKEL (reference sequence). The CDR3 runs 18 residues. The trim removed 3 bases at V and 0 bases at J, leaving 5 bases unmatched. The CDR3 region is CASSQTGGHYSGANVLTF. Here the CDR3 DNA reads TGTGCCAGCAGCCAGACAGGGGGCCACTACTCTGGGGCCAACGTCCTGACTTTC.

This chain connects TRBV29-1 to TRBJ2-2, with TRBD2 identical over 9 bases. Germline lookup yields CDR1 SQVTM and CDR2 ANQGSEA. This CDR3 spans 12 amino acids. The V segment lost 8 bases and the J segment 8 bases; nucleotides outside the gene matches: 6. The CDR3 DNA reads TGCAGCTCTCTAGCGGGAACAGGGGAGCTGTTTTTT. Translating gives CSSLAGTGELFF.

The chain is built from TRBV3-1 (or the pseudogene TRBV3-2) and TRBJ2-1; 10 positions agree with TRBD2. CDR3 length equals 15 residues. V shed 0 bases and J 7 bases; nucleotides not matched to a gene: 3. Germline CDR1 is LGHDT and CDR2 is YNNKEL (reference sequence). CDR3 nucleotides: TGTGCCAGCAGCCAAGATGCACTAGCGGGAAATGAGCAGTTCTTC. The encoded protein is CASSQDALAGNEQFF.

This clone was seen only once. This rearrangement joins TRBV7-2 to TRBJ1-5; tentative D call: TRBD1 (6 bases). This CDR3 spans 13 amino acids. V dropped 5 bases and J dropped 6 bases, with 11 bases sitting between them. From germline, CDR1 is SGHTA and CDR2 FQGNSA. The CDR3 sequence: CASSITGFQPQHF. The CDR3 region has the DNA TGTGCCAGCAGCATAACAGGGTTTCAGCCCCAGCATTTT. The full variable domain, rest sourced from reference TRBV7-2 and TRBJ1-5, is GAGVSQSPSNKVTEKGKDVELRCDPISGHTALYWYRQSLGQGLEFLIYFQGNSAPDKSGLPSDRFSAERTGGSVSTLTIQRTQQEDSAVYLCASSITGFQPQHFGDGTRLSIL.